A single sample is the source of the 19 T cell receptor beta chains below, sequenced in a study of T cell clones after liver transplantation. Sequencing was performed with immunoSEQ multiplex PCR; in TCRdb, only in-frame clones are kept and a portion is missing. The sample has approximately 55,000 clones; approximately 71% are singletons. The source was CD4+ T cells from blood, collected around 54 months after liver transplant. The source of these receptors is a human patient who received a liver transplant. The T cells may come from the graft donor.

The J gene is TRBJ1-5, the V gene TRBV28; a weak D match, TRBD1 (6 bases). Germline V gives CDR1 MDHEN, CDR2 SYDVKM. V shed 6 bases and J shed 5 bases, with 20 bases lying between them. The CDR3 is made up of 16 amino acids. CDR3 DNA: TGTGCCAGCAGAGTAGGGGGGGCTCTTACTTATCAGCCCCAGCATTTT. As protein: CASRVGGALTYQPQHF.

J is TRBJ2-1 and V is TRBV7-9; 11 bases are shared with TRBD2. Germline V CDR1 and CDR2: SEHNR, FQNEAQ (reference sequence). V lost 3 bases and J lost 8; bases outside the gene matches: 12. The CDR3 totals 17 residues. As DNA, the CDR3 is TGTGCCAGCAGCTTTGGGAGACGACTAGCGGGGACGGATGAGCAGTTCTTC. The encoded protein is CASSFGRRLAGTDEQFF.

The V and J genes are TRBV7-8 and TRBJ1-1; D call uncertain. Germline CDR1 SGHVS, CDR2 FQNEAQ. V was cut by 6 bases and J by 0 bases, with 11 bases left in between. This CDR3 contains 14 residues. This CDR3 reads CASRLTTMNTEAFF. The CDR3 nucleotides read TGTGCCAGCAGATTAACAACCATGAACACTGAAGCTTTCTTT.

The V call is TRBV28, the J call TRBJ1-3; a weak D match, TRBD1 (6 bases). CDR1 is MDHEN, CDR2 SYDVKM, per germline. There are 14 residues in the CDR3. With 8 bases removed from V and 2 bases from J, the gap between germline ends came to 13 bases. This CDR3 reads CASRFAGAGNTIYF. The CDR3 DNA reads TGTGCCAGCCGATTTGCAGGGGCTGGAAACACCATATATTTT.

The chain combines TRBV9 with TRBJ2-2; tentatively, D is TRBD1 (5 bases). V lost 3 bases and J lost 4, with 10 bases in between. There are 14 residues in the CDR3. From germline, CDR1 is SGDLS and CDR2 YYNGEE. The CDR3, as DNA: TGTGCCAGCAGCGGCGGACATGTCACCGGGGAGCTGTTTTTT. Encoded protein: CASSGGHVTGELFF. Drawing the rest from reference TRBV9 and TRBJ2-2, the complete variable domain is DSGVTQTPKHLITATGQRVTLRCSPRSGDLSVYWYQQSLDQGLQFLIQYYNGEERAKGNILERFSAQQFPDLHSELNLSSLELGDSALYFCASSGGHVTGELFFGEGSRLTVL.

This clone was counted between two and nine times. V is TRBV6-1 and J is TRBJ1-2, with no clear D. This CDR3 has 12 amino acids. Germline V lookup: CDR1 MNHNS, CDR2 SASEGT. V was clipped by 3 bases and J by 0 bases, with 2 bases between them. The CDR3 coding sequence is TGTGCCAGCAGTGACACTAACTATGGCTACACCTTC. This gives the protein CASSDTNYGYTF.

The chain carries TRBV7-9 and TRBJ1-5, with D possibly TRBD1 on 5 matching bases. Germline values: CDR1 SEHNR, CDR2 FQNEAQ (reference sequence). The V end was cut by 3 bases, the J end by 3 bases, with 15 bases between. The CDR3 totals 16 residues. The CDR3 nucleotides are TGTGCCAGCAGCTTCGCGGGCGGTGGGGCCAATCAGCCCCAGCATTTT. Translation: CASSFAGGGANQPQHF.

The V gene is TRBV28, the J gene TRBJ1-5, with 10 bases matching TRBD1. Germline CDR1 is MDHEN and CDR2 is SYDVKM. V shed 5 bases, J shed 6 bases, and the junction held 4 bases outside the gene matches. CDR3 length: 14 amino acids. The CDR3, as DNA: TGTGCCAGCAGTAGGACAGGGGGTTCTCAGCCCCAGCATTTT. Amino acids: CASSRTGGSQPQHF.

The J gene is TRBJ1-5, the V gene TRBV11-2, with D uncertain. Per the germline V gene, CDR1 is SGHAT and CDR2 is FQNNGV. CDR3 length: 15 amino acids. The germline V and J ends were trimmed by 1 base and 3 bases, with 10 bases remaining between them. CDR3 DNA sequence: TGTGCCAGCAGCTTAGGGGCCAGCTACAATCAGCCCCAGCATTTT. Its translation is CASSLGASYNQPQHF.

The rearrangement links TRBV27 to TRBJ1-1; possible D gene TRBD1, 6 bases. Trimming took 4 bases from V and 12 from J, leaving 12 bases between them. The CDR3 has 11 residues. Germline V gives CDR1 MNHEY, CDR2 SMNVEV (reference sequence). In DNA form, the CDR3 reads TGTGCCAGCAGTTACGGGACACGGACTTTCTTT. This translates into CASSYGTRTFF.

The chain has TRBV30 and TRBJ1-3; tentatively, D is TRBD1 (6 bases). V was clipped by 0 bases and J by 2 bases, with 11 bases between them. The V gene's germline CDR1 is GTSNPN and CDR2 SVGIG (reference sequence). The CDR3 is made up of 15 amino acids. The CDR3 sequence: CAWSVGGNTGNTIYF. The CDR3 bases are TGTGCCTGGAGTGTAGGGGGTAATACTGGAAACACCATATATTTT.

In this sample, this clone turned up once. CDR3: CASSLAGQSYEQYF. The CDR3 DNA reads TGTGCCAGCAGCTTAGCGGGACAGAGTTACGAGCAGTACTTC. The chain joins TRBV7-9 to TRBJ2-7, with 7 positions matching TRBD1. This CDR3 has 14 residues. Germline V gives CDR1 SEHNR, CDR2 FQNEAQ (reference sequence). V gave up 0 bases and J gave up 4 bases; unmatched junction bases: 3.

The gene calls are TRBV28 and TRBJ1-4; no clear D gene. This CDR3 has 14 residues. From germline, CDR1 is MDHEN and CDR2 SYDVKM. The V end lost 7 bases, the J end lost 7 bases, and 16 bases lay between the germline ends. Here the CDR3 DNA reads TGTGCCAGCATGCCCGGAAGGATGGTTGAAAAACTGTTTTTT. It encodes CASMPGRMVEKLFF.

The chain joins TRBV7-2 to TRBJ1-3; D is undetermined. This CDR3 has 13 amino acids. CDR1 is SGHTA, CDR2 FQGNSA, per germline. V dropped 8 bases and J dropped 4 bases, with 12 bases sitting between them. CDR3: CASLSGRGNTIYF. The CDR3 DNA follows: TGTGCCAGCTTATCCGGGCGAGGAAACACCATATATTTT. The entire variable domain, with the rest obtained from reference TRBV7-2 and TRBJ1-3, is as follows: GAGVSQSPSNKVTEKGKDVELRCDPISGHTALYWYRQSLGQGLEFLIYFQGNSAPDKSGLPSDRFSAERTGGSVSTLTIQRTQQEDSAVYLCASLSGRGNTIYFGEGSWLTVV.

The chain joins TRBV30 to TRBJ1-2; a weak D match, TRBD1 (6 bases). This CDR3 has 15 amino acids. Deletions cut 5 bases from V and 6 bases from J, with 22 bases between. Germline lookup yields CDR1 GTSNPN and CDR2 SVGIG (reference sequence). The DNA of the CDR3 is TGTGCCTGGGGGGGTCCTGGCAGGGGTCGAAATGGCTACACCTTC. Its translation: CAWGGPGRGRNGYTF.

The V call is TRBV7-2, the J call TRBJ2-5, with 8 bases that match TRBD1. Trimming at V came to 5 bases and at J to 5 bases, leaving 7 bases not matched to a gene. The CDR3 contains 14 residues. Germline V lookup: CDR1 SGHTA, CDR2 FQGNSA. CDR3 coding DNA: TGTGCCAGCAGCCCCCGACAGGGGAGCGAGACCCAGTACTTC. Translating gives CASSPRQGSETQYF.

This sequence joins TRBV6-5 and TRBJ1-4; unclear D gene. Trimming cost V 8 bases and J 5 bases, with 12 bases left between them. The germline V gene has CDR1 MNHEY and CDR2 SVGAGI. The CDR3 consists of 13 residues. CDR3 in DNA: TGTGCCAGCTCCCGCACGGGGAATGAAAAACTGTTTTTT. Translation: CASSRTGNEKLFF.

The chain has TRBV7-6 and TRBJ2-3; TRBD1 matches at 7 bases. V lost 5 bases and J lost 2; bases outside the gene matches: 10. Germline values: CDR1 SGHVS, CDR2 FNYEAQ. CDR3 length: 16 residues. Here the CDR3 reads CASSLSGTVNTDTQYF. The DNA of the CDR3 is TGTGCCAGCAGCCTATCCGGGACAGTGAACACAGATACGCAGTATTTT.

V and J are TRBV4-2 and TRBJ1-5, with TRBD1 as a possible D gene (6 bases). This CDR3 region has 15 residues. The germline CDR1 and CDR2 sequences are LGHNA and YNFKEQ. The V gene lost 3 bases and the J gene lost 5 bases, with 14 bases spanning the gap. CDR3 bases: TGTGCCAGCAGCCAGGCCCTAGGACAGCATCAGCCCCAGCATTTT. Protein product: CASSQALGQHQPQHF.